The TCR beta chain under discussion was sequenced for a study of molecular identifiers for immune sequencing clone quantification. Study-level findings and limits: Spiked Jurkat TCR RNA from one cell was reportedly detectable among some 930,000 naive cells.

Bulk libraries came from a prior protocol with listed TCR primers. TCRdb re-analysed the PCR reads in MiXCR, keeping a single row per CDR3 protein. The profile shows about 510,000 distinct CDR3 sequences, about a fifth of them singletons. This clonotype was seen at least ten times. Its antigen is still unknown. Isolation of naive CD8 T cells was achieved by sorting on a CD8+CD4-CCR7+CD45RA+ phenotype. Material for sequencing was naive CD8+ T cells from blood, with Jurkat cell RNA spiked in. Specified subset: FACS-sorted CD8+CD4-CCR7+CD45RA+ naive T cells. The receptor's source is a human donor in good health. Some libraries in this study had Jurkat cell RNA spiked in.

CDR3 amino acids: CASSQAQSRENTIYF. CDR3 bases: TGCGCCAGCAGCCAGGCCCAAAGTCGGGAGAACACCATATATTTT. The chain recombines TRBV4-3 with TRBJ1-3; D not resolved. Trimming cost V 3 bases and J 7 bases, with 16 bases left between them. The CDR3 is made up of 15 amino acids. In germline, CDR1 is LGHNA, CDR2 YSLEER.